The subject of this entry is one T cell receptor beta chain. The trim removed 1 base at V and 2 bases at J, leaving 4 bases unmatched. This CDR3 region has 15 residues. Germline loops: CDR1 GTSNPN, CDR2 SVGIG (reference sequence). This record belongs to a study of Ad26.COV2.S vaccination and SARS-CoV-2 variants. Method: immunoSEQ multiplex PCR; TCRdb's copy keeps in-frame clones and lacks some. The table includes roughly 400,000 clones, around 91% detected once. The treatment here: approximately 18 received Ad26.COV2.S at low or high dose, single or two shots; about five received placebo; per-sample allocation not given. Sample collection was performed on day 63 after the first vaccine or placebo injection.

The chain is built from TRBV30 and TRBJ1-3; 8 positions agree with TRBD1. The source is a person aged 18 to 59 who received the Ad26.COV2.S COVID-19 vaccine or a placebo. Sequencing used peripheral blood, obtained in a trial of Ad26.COV2.S vaccine versus placebo. For the CDR3, the DNA is TGTGCCTGGAGTGAGACAGGGGTAACTGGAAACACCATATATTTT. Protein sequence: CAWSETGVTGNTIYF.